This T cell receptor (beta chain) was profiled in a study of Graves' ophthalmopathy and Graves' hyperthyroidism. Whole-study context: Stable hyperthyroidism denotes an absence of ophthalmopathy throughout 18 months of follow-up.

Amplification of the TCR beta CDR3 regions used RNA transcripts (as template). Second-round multiplex PCR came after first-round RT-PCR with HTBI primers. One entry per CDR3 protein results from TCRdb running MiXCR on the multiplex PCR reads. The sample lists over a million distinct CDR3 sequences, about 36% occurring once. Physicians reached a diagnosis by relying on clinical symptoms, serum thyroxine, TRAb, thyroid ultrasound and orbital computed tomography. Points on this clonotype: The target antigen is unknown.

Study-wide results and limits: Ophthalmopathy and stable hyperthyroidism were discriminated by a 13-signature model, with about 90% sensitivity and 65% to 83% specificity. Most expanded clonotypes in thyroid above 0.001 frequency also showed up in blood.

This CDR3 has 14 amino acids. Germline V gene data show CDR1 as SGHAT and CDR2 as FQNNGV. V was shortened by 5 bases and J by 4 bases, with 14 bases between the two germline ends. This clonotype originated in an adult man with Graves' hyperthyroidism. Sequenced: peripheral blood or thyroid tissue (not recorded which). V usage is TRBV11-2 and J usage is TRBJ2-5; possible D gene TRBD2, 5 bases. CDR3 coding DNA: TGTGCCAGCAGCAGAGGGCACGGTGGAGAGACCCAGTACTTC. Its translation is CASSRGHGGETQYF.